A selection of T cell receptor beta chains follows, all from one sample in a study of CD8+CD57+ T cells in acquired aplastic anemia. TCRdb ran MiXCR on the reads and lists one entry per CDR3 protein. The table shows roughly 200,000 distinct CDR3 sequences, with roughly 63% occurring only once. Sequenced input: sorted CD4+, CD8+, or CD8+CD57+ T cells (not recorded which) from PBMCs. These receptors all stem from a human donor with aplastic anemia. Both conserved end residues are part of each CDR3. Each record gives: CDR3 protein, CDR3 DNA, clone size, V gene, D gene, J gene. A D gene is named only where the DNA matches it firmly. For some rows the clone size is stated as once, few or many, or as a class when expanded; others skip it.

CASSRGSPRLELFF	TGCGCCAGCTCGCGCGGGAGCCCTCGCCTGGAGCTGTTTTTT	-	TRBV10-1	TRBD2	TRBJ2-2
CASSEQTYEQYF	TGTGCCAGCAGTGAACAGACCTACGAGCAGTACTTC	many	TRBV25-1	-	TRBJ2-7
CASSLEWGSETQYF	TGTGCCAGCAGCTTAGAGTGGGGGTCGGAGACCCAGTACTTC	many	TRBV7-8	-	TRBJ2-5
CSVEVGAGGVTDTQYF	TGCAGCGTTGAAGTAGGGGCAGGGGGCGTCACAGATACGCAGTATTTT	-	TRBV29-1	TRBD1	TRBJ2-3
CASSNEREGLYEQYF	TGTGCCAGCAGTAACGAGCGGGAGGGCCTTTACGAGCAGTACTTC	-	TRBV2	TRBD2	TRBJ2-7
CASSEGWKGAGEQYF	TGTGCCAGCAGTGAAGGGTGGAAGGGGGCGGGGGAGCAGTACTTC	-	TRBV2	-	TRBJ2-7
CSARDDRNTIYF	TGCAGTGCTAGAGATGACAGAAACACCATATATTTT	-	TRBV20-1	-	TRBJ1-3
CSAPGTSGRPGSTDTQYF	TGCAGCGCCCCCGGGACTAGCGGGAGGCCAGGCTCCACAGATACGCAGTATTTT	-	TRBV29-1	TRBD2	TRBJ2-3
CSAAGLNEKLFF	TGCAGTGCCGCCGGGCTTAATGAAAAACTGTTTTTT	-	TRBV20-1	-	TRBJ1-4
CASSETGRGTDTQYF	TGCGCCAGCAGTGAGACAGGGAGGGGCACAGATACGCAGTATTTT	-	TRBV5-1	-	TRBJ2-3
CATSGGSGGATGTQYF	TGTGCCACCAGCGGAGGTAGCGGGGGGGCCACAGGTACGCAGTATTTT	-	TRBV15	TRBD2	TRBJ2-3
CASSLSGVGETQYF	TGTGCCAGCAGCTTGTCGGGAGTAGGTGAGACCCAGTACTTC	-	TRBV5-6	-	TRBJ2-5
CASSRPGQGANQPQHF	TGTGCCAGCAGCCGCCCGGGACAGGGGGCCAATCAGCCCCAGCATTTT	many	TRBV12-3/TRBV12-4	TRBD1	TRBJ1-5
CASSELPFGNTEAFF	TGTGCCAGCAGTGAACTCCCCTTTGGAAACACTGAAGCTTTCTTT	many	TRBV6-1	-	TRBJ1-1
CASSGYTGELFF	TGCGCCAGCAGTGGGTATACCGGGGAGCTGTTTTTT	-	TRBV10-2	-	TRBJ2-2
CASSQVGRDQDEQYF	TGCGCCAGCAGCCAAGTCGGAAGGGACCAAGACGAGCAGTACTTC	many	TRBV4-1	-	TRBJ2-7
CATRTSGSRTYNEQFF	TGTGCCACGAGGACTAGCGGGAGTAGGACCTACAATGAGCAGTTCTTC	-	TRBV10-3	TRBD2	TRBJ2-1
CASSQVSGGAGYEQYF	TGCGCCAGCAGCCAAGTTAGCGGGGGGGCAGGTTACGAGCAGTACTTC	-	TRBV4-3	TRBD2	TRBJ2-7
CSARGGEDVSLFEQYF	TGCAGTGCTAGGGGGGGGGAGGACGTAAGTCTATTCGAGCAGTACTTC	-	TRBV20-1	TRBD2	TRBJ2-7
CASSLERDGNQPQHF	TGTGCCAGCAGCTTAGAGAGGGATGGCAATCAGCCCCAGCATTTT	-	TRBV7-8	-	TRBJ1-5
CATSSGGVNEKLFF	TGTGCCACCAGCAGTGGGGGGGTGAACGAAAAACTGTTTTTT	few	TRBV15	-	TRBJ1-4
CASSPDHSRDTEAFF	TGTGCCAGTAGCCCGGACCACTCCAGGGACACTGAAGCTTTCTTT	-	TRBV19	-	TRBJ1-1
CASSQDNLRGYEQYF	TGCGCCAGCAGCCAAGATAATTTGAGGGGCTACGAGCAGTACTTC	many	TRBV4-1	-	TRBJ2-7
CASRLGTGYDEQYF	TGTGCCAGCCGCCTCGGGACAGGGTACGACGAGCAGTACTTC	-	TRBV2	TRBD1	TRBJ2-7
CASSPLRDGTYEQYF	TGTGCTAGCAGCCCTCTCCGGGACGGAACCTACGAGCAGTACTTC	-	TRBV7-7	-	TRBJ2-7
CASSDGRDNTEAFF	TGTGCCAGCAGTGACGGCAGAGATAACACTGAAGCTTTCTTT	once	TRBV6-4	-	TRBJ1-1
CASSPPGLGGETQYF	TGTGCCAGCAGCCCACCGGGACTAGGGGGGGAGACCCAGTACTTC	-	TRBV7-6	TRBD2	TRBJ2-5
CAISGVEGSDTQYF	TGTGCCATCAGTGGGGTTGAGGGCTCAGATACGCAGTATTTT	-	TRBV10-3	-	TRBJ2-3
CASSRTGLNTQYF	TGTGCCAGCAGCCGAACGGGGCTGAATACGCAGTATTTT	-	TRBV7-2	-	TRBJ2-3
CASSAGTGGAGANVLTF	TGTGCCAGTAGTGCCGGCACAGGGGGGGCTGGGGCCAACGTCCTGACTTTC	once	TRBV7-6	-	TRBJ2-6
CASSLIDREGEKLFF	TGTGCCAGCAGCTTAATCGACAGGGAGGGTGAAAAACTGTTTTTT	many	TRBV7-8	TRBD1	TRBJ1-4
CASSLNRGHQYF	TGTGCCAGCAGCTTGAATAGGGGACACCAGTACTTC	-	TRBV7-9	-	TRBJ2-5
CSPRTGGAIDTQYF	TGCAGTCCAAGGACGGGGGGGGCAATAGATACGCAGTATTTT	many	TRBV20-1	TRBD2	TRBJ2-3
CASSFTGSNQPQHF	TGTGCCAGCAGCTTCACAGGGTCAAATCAGCCCCAGCATTTT	few	TRBV11-2	-	TRBJ1-5
CASSDSRQGAQGYTF	TGTGCCAGCAGTGACTCGAGGCAGGGGGCGCAAGGCTACACCTTC	-	TRBV6-2/TRBV6-3	TRBD1	TRBJ1-2
CATSDSTGGLSTGTQYF	TGTGCCACCAGTGACTCTACAGGGGGCCTGAGCACGGGTACGCAGTATTTT	-	TRBV24-1	TRBD1	TRBJ2-3
CASSRTSVKSPYNEQFF	TGTGCCAGTAGTAGGACTAGCGTAAAGAGCCCCTACAATGAGCAGTTCTTC	-	TRBV19	TRBD2	TRBJ2-1
CSAVGGKPYEQYF	TGCAGTGCAGTCGGGGGGAAGCCCTACGAGCAGTACTTC	once	TRBV20-1	TRBD2	TRBJ2-7
CASSYGRVAGGSYEQYF	TGTGCCAGCAGTTACGGGAGAGTAGCGGGAGGGTCCTACGAGCAGTACTTC	-	TRBV10-3	TRBD2	TRBJ2-7
CASSVRDSSGNTIYF	TGTGCCAGCAGTGTGAGGGACTCCTCTGGAAACACCATATATTTT	-	TRBV2	-	TRBJ1-3
CASSLSTGPNTIYF	TGTGCCAGCAGCTTATCCACCGGCCCTAACACCATATATTTT	few	TRBV11-2	-	TRBJ1-3
CASSEAGSWQYF	TGTGCCAGCAGTGAAGCAGGATCCTGGCAGTACTTC	once	TRBV2	-	TRBJ2-7